This is a list of T cell receptor beta chains from one sample in a study of PD-1 blockade in classical Hodgkin lymphoma. Some clones are missing from TCRdb's copy, which holds only in-frame ones; the method was immunoSEQ multiplex PCR. The sample lists fewer than 6,000 clones, approximately 92% occurring once. Sequencing was done on a sample of CD8+ T cells from blood. The receptors shown here come from a human donor with classical Hodgkin lymphoma. CDR3s include the opening cysteine and the closing phenylalanine or tryptophan. The D gene is left open where the match is weak. The listing skips clone size in some rows; elsewhere it reads once, few, many or a size class.

D gene,V gene,clone size,J gene,CDR3 DNA,CDR3 protein
-,TRBV30,-,TRBJ2-7,TGTGCCTGGAGTGTAGGGGCGGGCGAGCAGTACTTC,CAWSVGAGEQYF
TRBD1,TRBV11-1,-,TRBJ1-5,TGTGCCAGCAGCTTAACAGCAGGGGGGGGACAGCCCCAGCATTTT,CASSLTAGGGQPQHF
-,TRBV5-1,-,TRBJ1-1,TGCGCCAGCAGCTTGGGAGGGAACCAAGCTTTCTTT,CASSLGGNQAFF
-,TRBV2,-,TRBJ2-1,TGTGCCAGCAGAGGGAATGAGCAGTTCTTC,CASRGNEQFF
-,TRBV28,once,TRBJ2-1,TGTGCCAGCAGTCCCGGACAGTTTACCTACAATGAGCAGTTCTTC,CASSPGQFTYNEQFF
TRBD1,TRBV19,-,TRBJ2-3,TGTGCCAGTAGTATGGTTCAGACAGGGGGAACAGATACGCAGTATTTT,CASSMVQTGGTDTQYF
TRBD1,TRBV10-1,-,TRBJ1-5,TGCGCCAGCTCCTTATTGGACAGGGGTCTTGATCAGCCCCAGCATTTT,CASSLLDRGLDQPQHF
-,TRBV7-6,-,TRBJ2-2,TGTGCCAGCAGCATGAAGATTACCGGGGAGCTGTTTTTT,CASSMKITGELFF
-,TRBV6-1,few,TRBJ2-7,TGTGCCGGCGGGACGGCCTACGAGCAGTACTTC,CAGGTAYEQYF
-,TRBV6-4,-,TRBJ2-2,TGTGCCAGCAGTGAAGTCCCCAGTTCGGAGCTGTTTTTT,CASSEVPSSELFF
-,TRBV11-2,-,TRBJ2-7,TGTGCCAGCAGCTCCCCCCCGGGGTACGAGCAGTACTTC,CASSSPPGYEQYF
-,TRBV7-3,-,TRBJ1-2,TGTGCCAGCAGCTCCGCAATAAGGGGAGACAAGAACTATGGCTACACCTTC,CASSSAIRGDKNYGYTF
-,TRBV14,-,TRBJ2-7,TGTGCCAGCAGCCAAGAGGCTCTTAACGAGCAGTACTTC,CASSQEALNEQYF
-,TRBV28,-,TRBJ2-3,TGTGCCAGCAGTTTATTGCCCAGGGATACGCAGTATTTT,CASSLLPRDTQYF
TRBD1,TRBV28,-,TRBJ1-5,TGTGCCAGCAGTTTCAGCAGGGGGCAAAATCAGCCCCAGCATTTT,CASSFSRGQNQPQHF
-,TRBV12-5,-,TRBJ2-1,TGTGCGTTGGGGCAGTCCGCTGAGCAGTTCTTC,CALGQSAEQFF
TRBD2,TRBV2,-,TRBJ2-7,TGTGCCAGCAGGGGCGGGAGGGACAGAGGAACCTACGAGCAGTACTTC,CASRGGRDRGTYEQYF
TRBD1,TRBV5-4,-,TRBJ2-7,TGTGCCAGCAGTCGGGACAGGGGGAGGTACGAGCAGTACTTC,CASSRDRGRYEQYF